This entry concerns a single T cell receptor beta chain. The antigen remains undetermined. Version v3.0 of the immunoSEQ assay ran at survey level. Sequencing used immunoSEQ multiplex PCR; TCRdb keeps in-frame clones, though not all of them. The sample lists around 21,000 clones, around 86% occurring once. Every participant gave one or more pre-ART and two or more post-ART PBMC samples. The entry originates in a study of long-term antiretroviral therapy in people with HIV. Study conclusions and caveats: Specimen acquisition occurred between about 2004 and 2018, potentially under older ART regimens. Data on ART adherence, viral resistance or therapy changes were unavailable.

The V and J ends lost 4 bases and 6 bases respectively, with 11 bases between them. CDR1 is SGHDT and CDR2 is YYEEEE in the germline V gene. This CDR3 has 13 residues. The sequence derives from a man aged 18 to 29 with HIV. The material sequenced was unsorted PBMCs, taken 0.2 years before starting antiretroviral therapy. The genes are TRBV5-6 and TRBJ2-4; a possible D gene is TRBD1 (6 bases). The DNA for the CDR3 is TGTGCCAGCAGCGACGGGACACTAAACATTCAGTACTTC. Its translation is CASSDGTLNIQYF.